Reported below is one TCR beta chain. Antigen specificity is unknown. This specimen belongs to a study of T cell responses to AZD1222 COVID-19 vaccine. Study results and limitations: There were mostly white British donors and more females than males, and clonal diversity was possibly underestimated. The study found vaccine-associated CD4 TCRs spanning spike, dominant at 160-218 and 743-854.

With 6 bases removed from V and 10 bases from J, the gap between germline ends came to 13 bases. Germline V gene data show CDR1 as MDHEN and CDR2 as SYDVKM. The CDR3 covers 13 residues. Generated by immunoSEQ multiplex PCR, the TCRdb table keeps only in-frame clones and is missing some. The sample has 120,000 or so clones, 87% seen once. The chain has TRBV28 and TRBJ1-6; a possible D gene is TRBD1 (6 bases). The source material was peripheral blood, sampled on day 0 of AZD1222 vaccination. This clonotype was sampled from an adult in good health. The CDR3 DNA is TGTGCCAGCAGGCCACAGGGTAGCTCACCCCTCCACTTT. Its translation is CASRPQGSSPLHF.